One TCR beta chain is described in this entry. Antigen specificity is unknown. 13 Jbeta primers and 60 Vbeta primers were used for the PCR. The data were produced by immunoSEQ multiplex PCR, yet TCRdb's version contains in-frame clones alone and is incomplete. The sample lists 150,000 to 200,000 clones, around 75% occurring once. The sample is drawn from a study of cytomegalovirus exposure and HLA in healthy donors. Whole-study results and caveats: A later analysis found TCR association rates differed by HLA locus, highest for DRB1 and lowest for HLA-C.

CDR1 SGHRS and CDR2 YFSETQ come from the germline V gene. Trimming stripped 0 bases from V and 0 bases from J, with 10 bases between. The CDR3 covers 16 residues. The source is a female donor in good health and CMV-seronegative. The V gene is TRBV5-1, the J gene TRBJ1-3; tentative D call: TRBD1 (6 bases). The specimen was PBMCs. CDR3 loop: CASSLAAQGSGNTIYF. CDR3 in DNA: TGCGCCAGCAGCTTGGCAGCACAGGGCTCTGGAAACACCATATATTTT.